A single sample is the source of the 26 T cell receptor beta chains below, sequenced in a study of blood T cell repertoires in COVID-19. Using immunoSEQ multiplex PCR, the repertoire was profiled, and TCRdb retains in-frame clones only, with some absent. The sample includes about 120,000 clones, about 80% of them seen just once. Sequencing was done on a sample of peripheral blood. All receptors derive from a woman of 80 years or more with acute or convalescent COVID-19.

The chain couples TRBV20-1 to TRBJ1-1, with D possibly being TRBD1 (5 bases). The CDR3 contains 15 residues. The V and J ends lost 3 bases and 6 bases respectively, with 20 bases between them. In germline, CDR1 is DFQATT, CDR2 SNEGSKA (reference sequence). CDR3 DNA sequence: TGCAGTGCTAGTGGTCAGGGAAAGGCGATTCCTGAAGCTTTCTTT. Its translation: CSASGQGKAIPEAFF.

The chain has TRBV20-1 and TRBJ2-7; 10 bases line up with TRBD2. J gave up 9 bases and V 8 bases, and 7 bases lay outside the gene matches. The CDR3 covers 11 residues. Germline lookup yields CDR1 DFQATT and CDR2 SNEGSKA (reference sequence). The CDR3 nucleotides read TGCAGTCAACTTAGCGGGAGGAGGCAGTACTTC. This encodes CSQLSGRRQYF.

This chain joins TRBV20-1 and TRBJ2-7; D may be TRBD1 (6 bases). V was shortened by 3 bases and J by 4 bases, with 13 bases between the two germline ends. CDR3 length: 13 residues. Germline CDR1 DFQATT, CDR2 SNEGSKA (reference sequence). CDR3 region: CSASKGDGYEQYF. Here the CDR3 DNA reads TGCAGTGCTAGTAAGGGGGACGGGTACGAGCAGTACTTC.

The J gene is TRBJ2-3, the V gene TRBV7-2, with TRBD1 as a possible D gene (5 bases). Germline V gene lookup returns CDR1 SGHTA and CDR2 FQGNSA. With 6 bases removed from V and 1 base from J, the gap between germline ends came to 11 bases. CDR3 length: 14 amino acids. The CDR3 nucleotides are TGTGCCAGCAGACTGAGCAGGGGCACAGATACGCAGTATTTT. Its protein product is CASRLSRGTDTQYF.

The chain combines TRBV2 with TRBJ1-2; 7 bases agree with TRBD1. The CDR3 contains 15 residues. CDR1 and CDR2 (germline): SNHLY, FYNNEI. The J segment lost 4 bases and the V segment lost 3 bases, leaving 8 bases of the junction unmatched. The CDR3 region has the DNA TGTGCCAGCAGTGAGGGACAGATGGGATTCTATGGCTACACCTTC. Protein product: CASSEGQMGFYGYTF.

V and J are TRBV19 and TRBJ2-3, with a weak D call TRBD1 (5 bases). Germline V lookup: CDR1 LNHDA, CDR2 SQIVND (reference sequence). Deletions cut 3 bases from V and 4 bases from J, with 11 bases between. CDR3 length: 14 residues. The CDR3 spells CASSMSRAPDTQYF. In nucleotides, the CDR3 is TGTGCCAGTAGTATGAGCAGGGCTCCAGATACGCAGTATTTT.

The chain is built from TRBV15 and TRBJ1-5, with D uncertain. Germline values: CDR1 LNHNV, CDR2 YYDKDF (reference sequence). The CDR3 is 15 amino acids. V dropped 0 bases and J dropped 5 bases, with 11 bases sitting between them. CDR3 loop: CATSRDLGPHQPQHF. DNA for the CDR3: TGTGCCACCAGCAGAGATCTTGGGCCTCATCAGCCCCAGCATTTT.

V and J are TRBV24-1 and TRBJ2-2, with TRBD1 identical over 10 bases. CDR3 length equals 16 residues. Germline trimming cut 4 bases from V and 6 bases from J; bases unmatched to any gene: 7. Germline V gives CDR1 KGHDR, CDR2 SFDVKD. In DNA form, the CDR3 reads TGTGCCACCAGTGAATCCGGGACAGGGGTTGCCGGGGAGCTGTTTTTT. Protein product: CATSESGTGVAGELFF.

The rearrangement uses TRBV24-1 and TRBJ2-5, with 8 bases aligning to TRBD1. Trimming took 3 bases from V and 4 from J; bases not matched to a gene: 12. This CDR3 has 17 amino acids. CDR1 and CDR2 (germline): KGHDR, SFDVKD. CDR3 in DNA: TGTGCCACCAGTGATGGACGGACAGGGAGCGTAATAGAGACCCAGTACTTC. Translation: CATSDGRTGSVIETQYF.

CDR3 in amino acids: CASSLAGTSGFQETQYF. In nucleotides, the CDR3 is TGCGCCAGCAGCTTGGCCGGAACTAGCGGGTTCCAAGAGACCCAGTACTTC. The rearrangement links TRBV5-1 to TRBJ2-5; 9 nucleotides align to TRBD2. The germline gives CDR1 SGHRS, CDR2 YFSETQ. Trimming took 0 bases from V and 1 from J; bases not matched to a gene: 7. There are 17 residues in the CDR3.

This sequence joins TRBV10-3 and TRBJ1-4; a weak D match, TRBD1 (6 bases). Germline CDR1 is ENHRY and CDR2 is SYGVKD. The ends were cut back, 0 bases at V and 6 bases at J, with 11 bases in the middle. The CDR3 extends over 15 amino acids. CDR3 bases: TGTGCCATCAGTGAGTCGAACGCAGGGGATGAAAAACTGTTTTTT. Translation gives CAISESNAGDEKLFF.

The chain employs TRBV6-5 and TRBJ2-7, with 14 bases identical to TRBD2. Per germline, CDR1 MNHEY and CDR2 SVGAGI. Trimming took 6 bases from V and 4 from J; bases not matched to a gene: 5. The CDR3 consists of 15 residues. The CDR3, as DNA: TGTGCCAGCAGAAGACTAGCGGGAGGGCCGTACGAGCAGTACTTC. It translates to CASRRLAGGPYEQYF.

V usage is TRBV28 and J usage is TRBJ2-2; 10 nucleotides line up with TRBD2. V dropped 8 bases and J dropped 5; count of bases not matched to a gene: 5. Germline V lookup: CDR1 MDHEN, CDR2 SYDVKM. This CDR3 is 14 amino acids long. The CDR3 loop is CASLLAGLTGELFF. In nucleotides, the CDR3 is TGTGCCAGCCTACTAGCGGGACTAACCGGGGAGCTGTTTTTT.

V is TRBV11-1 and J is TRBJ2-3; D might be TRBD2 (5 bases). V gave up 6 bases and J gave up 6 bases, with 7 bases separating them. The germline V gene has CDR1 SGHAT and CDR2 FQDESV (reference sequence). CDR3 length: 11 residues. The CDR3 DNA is TGTGCCAGCAGGGGAGAGGATACGCAGTATTTT. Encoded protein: CASRGEDTQYF. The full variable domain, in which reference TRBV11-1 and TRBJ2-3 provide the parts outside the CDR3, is EAEVAQSPRYKITEKSQAVAFWCDPISGHATLYWYRQILGQGPELLVQFQDESVVDDSQLPKDRFSAERLKGVDSTLKIQPAELGDSAMYLCASRGEDTQYFGPGTRLTVL.

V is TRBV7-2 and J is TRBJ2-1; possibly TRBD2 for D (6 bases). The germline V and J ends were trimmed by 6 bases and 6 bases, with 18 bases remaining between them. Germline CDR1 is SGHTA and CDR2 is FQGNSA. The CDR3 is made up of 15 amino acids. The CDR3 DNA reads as TGTGCCAGCAGGCAAACTAGGGAGGCCTCCAATGAGCAGTTCTTC. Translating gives CASRQTREASNEQFF.

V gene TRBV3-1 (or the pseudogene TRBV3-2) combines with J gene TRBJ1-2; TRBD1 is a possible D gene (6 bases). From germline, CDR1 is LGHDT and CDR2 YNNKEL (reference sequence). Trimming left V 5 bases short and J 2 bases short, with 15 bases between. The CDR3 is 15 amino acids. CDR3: CASSRGIAENYGYTF. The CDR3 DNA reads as TGTGCCAGCAGCAGGGGGATTGCTGAAAACTATGGCTACACCTTC.

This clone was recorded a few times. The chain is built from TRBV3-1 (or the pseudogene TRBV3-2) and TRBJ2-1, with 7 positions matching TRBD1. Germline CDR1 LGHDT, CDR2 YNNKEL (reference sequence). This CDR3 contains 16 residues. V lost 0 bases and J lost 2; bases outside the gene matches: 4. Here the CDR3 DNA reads TGTGCCAGCAGCCAAGACCGGACAGGACCCTACAATGAGCAGTTCTTC. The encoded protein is CASSQDRTGPYNEQFF.

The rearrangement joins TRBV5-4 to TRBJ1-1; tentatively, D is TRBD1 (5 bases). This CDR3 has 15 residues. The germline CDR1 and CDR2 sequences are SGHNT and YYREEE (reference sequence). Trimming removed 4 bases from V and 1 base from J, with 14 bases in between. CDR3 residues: CASSTTLTGNTEAFF. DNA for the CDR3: TGTGCCAGCAGCACGACCCTTACAGGGAACACTGAAGCTTTCTTT.

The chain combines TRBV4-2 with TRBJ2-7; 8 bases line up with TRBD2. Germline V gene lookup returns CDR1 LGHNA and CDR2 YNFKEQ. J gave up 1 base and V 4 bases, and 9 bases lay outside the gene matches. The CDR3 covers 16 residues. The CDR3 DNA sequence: TGTGCCAGCAGCCTCGCGGGAGGAGACGGTTCCTACGAGCAGTACTTC. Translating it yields CASSLAGGDGSYEQYF.

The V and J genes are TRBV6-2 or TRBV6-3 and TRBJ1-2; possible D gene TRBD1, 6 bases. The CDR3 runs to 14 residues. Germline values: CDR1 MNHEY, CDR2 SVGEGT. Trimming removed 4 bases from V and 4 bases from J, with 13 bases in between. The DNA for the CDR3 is TGTGCCAGCAGTTTTCCCGGGACATCCTATGGCTACACCTTC. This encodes CASSFPGTSYGYTF.

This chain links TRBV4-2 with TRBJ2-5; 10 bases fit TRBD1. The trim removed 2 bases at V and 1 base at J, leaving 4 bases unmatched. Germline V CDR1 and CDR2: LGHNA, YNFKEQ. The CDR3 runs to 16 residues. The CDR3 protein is CASSQRRTGGQETQYF. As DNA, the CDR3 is TGTGCCAGCAGCCAACGCCGGACAGGGGGCCAAGAGACCCAGTACTTC.

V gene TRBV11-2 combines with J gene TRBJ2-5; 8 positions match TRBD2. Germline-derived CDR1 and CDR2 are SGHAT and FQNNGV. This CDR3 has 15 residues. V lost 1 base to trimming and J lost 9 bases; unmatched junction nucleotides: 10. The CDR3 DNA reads TGTGCCAGCAGCTTAGGGGGTAGCGGGGCGGGGTCCCAGTACTTC. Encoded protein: CASSLGGSGAGSQYF.

This CDR3 is CASSLDRGGGNEQFF. In DNA, the CDR3 is TGTGCCAGCAGCTTGGATCGCGGAGGCGGTAATGAGCAGTTCTTC. The chain recombines TRBV5-8 with TRBJ2-1, with D possibly matching TRBD2 (5 bases). Germline values: CDR1 SGHTS, CDR2 YDEGEE. The germline V and J ends were trimmed by 0 bases and 7 bases, with 14 bases remaining between them. The length of the CDR3 is 15 residues.

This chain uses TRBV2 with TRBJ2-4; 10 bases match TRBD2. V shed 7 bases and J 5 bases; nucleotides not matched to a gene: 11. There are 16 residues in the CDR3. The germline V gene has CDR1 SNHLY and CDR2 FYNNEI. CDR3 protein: CASTSLAGSPENIQYF. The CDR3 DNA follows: TGTGCCAGCACTTCACTAGCGGGGAGCCCCGAAAACATTCAGTACTTC.

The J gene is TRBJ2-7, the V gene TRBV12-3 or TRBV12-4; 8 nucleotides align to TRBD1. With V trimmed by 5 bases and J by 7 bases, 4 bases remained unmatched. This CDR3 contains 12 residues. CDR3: CASSQGAGEQYF. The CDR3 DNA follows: TGTGCCAGCAGTCAGGGGGCGGGGGAGCAGTACTTC.

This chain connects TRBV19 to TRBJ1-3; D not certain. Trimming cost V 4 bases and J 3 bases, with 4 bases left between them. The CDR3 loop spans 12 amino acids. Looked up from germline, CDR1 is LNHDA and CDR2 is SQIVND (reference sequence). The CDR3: CASSTVGNTIYF. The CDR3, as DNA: TGTGCCAGTAGTACGGTTGGAAACACCATATATTTT.